Detailed here is one T cell receptor (beta chain). This table comes from immunoSEQ multiplex PCR, and its TCRdb copy is limited to in-frame clones, with some not included. The sample gives some 270,000 clones, 80% to 90% of which show up once; more than 9.5% is in the top ten. This sample was included in a study of blood T cell repertoires in COVID-19. V was pared by 2 bases and J by 2 bases, with 10 bases of the junction left unmatched. Germline CDR1 and CDR2: LGHDT and YNNKEL (reference sequence). The CDR3 has 17 amino acids. This TCR came from a woman in her 70s with acute or convalescent COVID-19. This chain joins TRBV3-1 (or the pseudogene TRBV3-2) and TRBJ2-3; 7 bases are a match to TRBD1. Sequencing was carried out using peripheral blood. Written as DNA, the CDR3 is TGTGCCAGCAGCCAAATTAGGACAGGCCCGACCACAGATACGCAGTATTTT. Protein product: CASSQIRTGPTTDTQYF.